This T cell receptor (beta chain) was retrieved from a study of T cells in Graves' hyperthyroidism and ophthalmopathy. TCR beta CDR3 regions were amplified from RNA. Using the HTBI primer set, a first-round RT-PCR was run on the TCR CDR3. TCRdb recomputed calls from the multiplex PCR reads with MiXCR, one row per CDR3 protein. Among approximately 320,000 distinct CDR3 sequences listed, approximately 15% were seen once. This clonotype was found a few times. The germline gives CDR1 LNHDA, CDR2 SQIVND (reference sequence). V dropped 1 base and J dropped 8 bases, with 15 bases sitting between them. This CDR3 spans 16 amino acids.

This receptor was obtained from a man aged 25-45 years with Graves' hyperthyroidism. The chain employs TRBV19 and TRBJ1-6; D is unclear. The sample was blood. CDR3 coding DNA: TGTGCCAGTAGTATAGTCCCACGCCCTTCGGATTCACCCCTCCACTTT. Protein product: CASSIVPRPSDSPLHF.